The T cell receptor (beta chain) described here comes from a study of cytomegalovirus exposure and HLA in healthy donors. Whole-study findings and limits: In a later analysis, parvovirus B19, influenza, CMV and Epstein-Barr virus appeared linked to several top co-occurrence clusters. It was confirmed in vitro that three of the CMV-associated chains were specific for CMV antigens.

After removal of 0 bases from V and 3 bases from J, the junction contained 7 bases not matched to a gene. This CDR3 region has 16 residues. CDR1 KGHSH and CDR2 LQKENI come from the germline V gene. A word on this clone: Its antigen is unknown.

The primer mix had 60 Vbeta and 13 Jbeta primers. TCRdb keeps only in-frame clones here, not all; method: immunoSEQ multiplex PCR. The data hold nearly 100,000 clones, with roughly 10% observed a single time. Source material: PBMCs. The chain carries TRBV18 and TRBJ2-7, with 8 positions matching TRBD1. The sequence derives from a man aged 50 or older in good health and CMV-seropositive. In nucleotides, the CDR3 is TGTGCCAGCTCACCACCGGGTAGGACAGGGTTCTACGAGCAGTACTTC. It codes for CASSPPGRTGFYEQYF.